These 22 T cell receptor beta chains were sequenced from one sample in a study of early T cells in non-severe SARS-CoV-2 infection. Using its own MiXCR run on the 5' RACE reads, TCRdb lists one record per CDR3 protein. This table holds around 80,000 distinct CDR3 sequences, around 9.3% found once. The input for sequencing was whole blood, taken at baseline. These receptors were taken from an adult who was a healthcare worker with PCR-confirmed SARS-CoV-2 infection or an uninfected control (not recorded which).

This clonotype occurred a few times. This chain connects TRBV28 to TRBJ2-7; perhaps TRBD2 as D (6 bases). V was cut by 7 bases and J by 2 bases, with 12 bases left in between. The CDR3 consists of 13 residues. The germline V gene encodes CDR1 MDHEN and CDR2 SYDVKM. DNA for the CDR3: TGTGCCAGCACCGGGAGAGGGGCCTACGAGCAGTACTTC. Protein sequence: CASTGRGAYEQYF.

This clonotype turned up a few times. The chain has TRBV19 and TRBJ2-5; possible D gene TRBD1, 6 bases. CDR1 and CDR2 (germline): LNHDA, SQIVND (reference sequence). V lost 6 bases and J lost 1, with 18 bases in between. The CDR3 consists of 16 residues. The CDR3: CASSRNFQGLQETQYF. As DNA, the CDR3 is TGTGCCAGTAGCAGAAATTTTCAGGGGCTCCAAGAGACCCAGTACTTC.

This clonotype was detected many times. The V and J genes are TRBV4-2 and TRBJ2-7; 9 bases fit TRBD2. Trimming at V came to 0 bases and at J to 2 bases, leaving 8 bases not matched to a gene. CDR3 size: 17 residues. CDR1 is LGHNA and CDR2 is YNFKEQ in the germline V gene. This chain's CDR3 is CASSQDLSASGTYEQYF. The CDR3 DNA reads as TGTGCCAGCAGCCAAGATCTTTCGGCTAGCGGGACCTACGAGCAGTACTTC.

This clonotype was seen repeatedly, ten times or more. The chain recombines TRBV7-9 with TRBJ2-1; 11 nucleotides align to TRBD1. J lost 5 bases, V lost 4 bases, and 1 base had no gene match. Germline-derived CDR1 and CDR2 are SEHNR and FQNEAQ (reference sequence). The CDR3 spans 14 residues. The CDR3 reads CASSWDRGDNEQFF. The CDR3 DNA is TGTGCCAGCAGCTGGGACAGGGGGGACAATGAGCAGTTCTTC.

This clonotype was seen more than once but under ten times. This chain links TRBV6-6 with TRBJ2-1, with a weak D call TRBD2 (6 bases). CDR3 length equals 16 residues. Germline CDR1 reads MNHNY; CDR2 reads SVGAGI (reference sequence). Deletions cut 6 bases from V and 7 bases from J, with 22 bases between. The CDR3 loop is CASRPNPGGRLNEQFF. CDR3 DNA sequence: TGTGCCAGCAGACCAAACCCTGGGGGGAGACTGAATGAGCAGTTCTTC.

This clonotype was counted at least ten times. This sequence joins TRBV3-1 and TRBJ2-1, with 16 bases identical to TRBD2. The germline gives CDR1 LGHDT, CDR2 YNNKEL (reference sequence). This CDR3 region has 16 residues. The junction had 6 bases not matched to a gene; V was cut back by 4 bases and J by 9 bases. CDR3 coding DNA: TGTGCCAGCAGCCGTCCCGGGACTAGCGGGAGGGGTGAGCAGTTCTTC. The encoded protein is CASSRPGTSGRGEQFF.

In this sample, this clonotype turned up a few times. This sequence joins TRBV24-1 and TRBJ2-3, with 11 bases fitting TRBD2. J was trimmed by 2 bases and V by 5 bases; bases with no gene match: 5. Germline assignment: CDR1 KGHDR and CDR2 SFDVKD. This CDR3 has 16 residues. The CDR3 DNA follows: TGTGCCACCAGTGGAGCTAGCGGGAGGATCACAGATACGCAGTATTTT. It encodes CATSGASGRITDTQYF.

This clonotype was seen ten or more times. The chain combines TRBV2 with TRBJ2-1; 8 bases fit TRBD2. The CDR3 covers 14 residues. The germline gives CDR1 SNHLY, CDR2 FYNNEI. V lost 8 bases, J lost 8 bases, and 11 bases stayed unmatched. CDR3 residues: CASRGGGSGDEQFF. The DNA for the CDR3 is TGTGCCAGCCGGGGGGGAGGGAGCGGTGATGAGCAGTTCTTC. Complete variable domain (other parts from reference TRBV2 and TRBJ2-1): EPEVTQTPSHQVTQMGQEVILRCVPISNHLYFYWYRQILGQKVEFLVSFYNNEISEKSEIFDDQFSVERPDGSNFTLKIRSTKLEDSAMYFCASRGGGSGDEQFFGPGTRLTVL.

This clonotype was seen many times. The rearrangement links TRBV20-1 to TRBJ2-2; TRBD2 agrees at 9 bases. Germline CDR1 is DFQATT and CDR2 is SNEGSKA (reference sequence). Trimming cost V 3 bases and J 5 bases; bases outside gene matches: 7. This CDR3 has 15 amino acids. CDR3 sequence (DNA): TGCAGTGCTAGCCCGGGACTAGCCCAAACCGGGGAGCTGTTTTTT. This codes for CSASPGLAQTGELFF.

This chain joins TRBV20-1 and TRBJ2-5, with D possibly being TRBD1 (6 bases). Germline V gives CDR1 DFQATT, CDR2 SNEGSKA (reference sequence). Between the trimmed V and J ends, which lost 3 bases and 2 bases, there was a span of 10 bases. CDR3 length equals 13 residues. The CDR3 nucleotides read TGCAGTGCTAGTGGACAGACACAAGAGACCCAGTACTTC. As protein: CSASGQTQETQYF.

Only a few counts were recorded for this clonotype. The chain links TRBV2 to TRBJ2-3, with no clear D. Deletions cut 10 bases from V and 2 bases from J, with 7 bases between. Per germline, CDR1 SNHLY and CDR2 FYNNEI. The CDR3 contains 11 residues. The CDR3 here is CANANTDTQYF. CDR3 DNA sequence: TGTGCCAATGCCAACACAGATACGCAGTATTTT. Using reference TRBV2 and TRBJ2-3 for the parts outside the CDR3, the full variable domain is EPEVTQTPSHQVTQMGQEVILRCVPISNHLYFYWYRQILGQKVEFLVSFYNNEISEKSEIFDDQFSVERPDGSNFTLKIRSTKLEDSAMYFCANANTDTQYFGPGTRLTVL.

The V call is TRBV30, the J call TRBJ2-7, with D tentatively TRBD1 (6 bases). The CDR3 sequence is 13 residues long. Trimming removed 3 bases from V and 2 bases from J, with 11 bases in between. Germline CDR1 reads GTSNPN; CDR2 reads SVGIG (reference sequence). The CDR3, as DNA: TGTGCCTGGAGCCAGGGGACCGCCTACGAGCAGTACTTC. Protein sequence: CAWSQGTAYEQYF.

This clonotype turned up a few times. CDR3 sequence: CASSTGRYEQYF. In DNA form, the CDR3 reads TGTGCCAGCAGCACGGGGCGCTACGAGCAGTACTTC. V gene TRBV7-9 combines with J gene TRBJ2-7; TRBD1 or TRBD2 may be the D gene (5 bases each). Trimming pared 5 bases from V and 3 bases from J, leaving 8 bases between. This CDR3 is 12 amino acids long. Per the germline V gene, CDR1 is SEHNR and CDR2 is FQNEAQ (reference sequence).

The chain couples TRBV25-1 to TRBJ2-7; 11 bases match TRBD1. CDR3 length equals 15 residues. The junction had 7 bases not matched to a gene; V was cut back by 8 bases and J by 1 base. Germline-derived CDR1 and CDR2 are MGHDK and SYGVNS. DNA of the CDR3: TGTGCCAGCTCACTGGGGACAGGGGGGTCCTACGAGCAGTACTTC. Protein: CASSLGTGGSYEQYF.

This clonotype was counted ten times or more. This rearrangement joins TRBV20-1 to TRBJ1-1; possibly TRBD1 for D (6 bases). The CDR3 runs to 14 residues. Trimming took 3 bases from V and 3 from J, leaving 14 bases between them. The germline V gene has CDR1 DFQATT and CDR2 SNEGSKA (reference sequence). The CDR3: CSASTPGTHTEAFF. The CDR3 DNA reads as TGCAGTGCTAGTACCCCAGGGACACACACTGAAGCTTTCTTT.

In its sample, this clonotype was seen a few times. J is TRBJ2-2 and V is TRBV28; the D gene could be TRBD1 or TRBD2 (5 bases each). The CDR3 runs 16 residues. Germline CDR1 is MDHEN and CDR2 is SYDVKM. V lost 7 bases and J 3 bases, leaving 18 bases between the germline ends. The CDR3 sequence is CASKRLLVGDTGELFF. CDR3 bases: TGTGCCAGCAAGAGATTACTAGTGGGGGACACCGGGGAGCTGTTTTTT.

V is TRBV3-1 and J is TRBJ1-4; the D gene is possibly TRBD1 (5 bases). Trimming took 4 bases from V and 10 from J, leaving 7 bases between them. The CDR3 loop spans 11 amino acids. From germline, CDR1 is LGHDT and CDR2 YNNKEL (reference sequence). The CDR3, as DNA: TGTGCCAGCAGCCTGGGGGGAAAACTGTTTTTT. This sequence encodes CASSLGGKLFF.

This clonotype was found many times. The CDR3 loop reads CASSSGPGTVQFF. In nucleotides, the CDR3 is TGTGCCAGCAGCTCCGGGCCGGGTACGGTGCAGTTCTTC. The chain has TRBV7-3 and TRBJ2-1; D remains ambiguous. V was clipped by 4 bases and J by 12 bases, with 16 bases between them. Germline assignment: CDR1 SGHTA and CDR2 FQGTGA. The CDR3 runs 13 residues. The full variable domain, with the rest looked up from reference TRBV7-3 and TRBJ2-1, is GAGVSQTPSNKVTEKGKYVELRCDPISGHTALYWYRQSLGQGPEFLIYFQGTGAADDSGLPNDRFFAVRPEGSVSTLKIQRTERGDSAVYLCASSSGPGTVQFFGPGTRLTVL.

This clonotype was seen at least ten times. The chain uses TRBV6-1 and TRBJ1-1; 8 positions agree with TRBD1. Germline CDR1 MNHNS, CDR2 SASEGT. Trimming took 7 bases from V and 2 from J; bases not matched to a gene: 9. The CDR3 extends over 15 amino acids. The CDR3 loop reads CASTEPQGANTEAFF. The CDR3 DNA reads TGTGCCAGCACCGAACCCCAGGGGGCAAACACTGAAGCTTTCTTT.

Many counts were recorded for this clonotype. Here the CDR3 reads CASSLELWEQFF. CDR3 nucleotides: TGTGCCAGCAGCTTAGAATTGTGGGAGCAGTTCTTC. The chain joins TRBV7-2 to TRBJ2-1; D unresolved. With 1 base removed from V and 10 bases from J, the gap between germline ends came to 8 bases. The CDR3 has 12 residues. From germline, CDR1 is SGHTA and CDR2 FQGNSA. Looking up the rest from reference TRBV7-2 and TRBJ2-1 gives the full variable domain: GAGVSQSPSNKVTEKGKDVELRCDPISGHTALYWYRQSLGQGLEFLIYFQGNSAPDKSGLPSDRFSAERTGGSVSTLTIQRTQQEDSAVYLCASSLELWEQFFGPGTRLTVL.

This clonotype was counted between two and nine times. The CDR3 loop reads CASLLDRGHGEKLFF. The CDR3, as DNA: TGTGCCAGCTTACTGGACAGGGGCCATGGCGAAAAACTGTTTTTT. The chain couples TRBV2 to TRBJ1-4, with 9 bases lining up with TRBD1. This CDR3 has 15 residues. After removal of 8 bases from V and 8 bases from J, the junction contained 12 bases not matched to a gene. The germline CDR1 and CDR2 sequences are SNHLY and FYNNEI.

This clonotype has a count of ten or more. The gene calls are TRBV24-1 and TRBJ2-2; D remains ambiguous. Germline lookup yields CDR1 KGHDR and CDR2 SFDVKD. Trimming stripped 4 bases from V and 4 bases from J, with 12 bases between. The CDR3 consists of 15 residues. CDR3 DNA sequence: TGTGCCACCAGTGACGGCAGCGACTTCACCGGGGAGCTGTTTTTT. It is translated as CATSDGSDFTGELFF.